These 27 T cell receptor beta chains originate from one sample sequenced in a study of blood T cell repertoires in COVID-19. Assay: immunoSEQ multiplex PCR; the TCRdb copy retains only in-frame clones and omits some. The sample comprises roughly 200,000 clones, approximately 86% of which are singletons, and approximately 4% rests with the top ten. The sample consisted of PBMCs or T cells enriched from blood (not recorded which). These TCRs come from a woman under 40 who had been exposed to COVID-19.

The rearrangement joins TRBV7-2 to TRBJ2-7; D might be TRBD2 (6 bases). This CDR3 has 14 residues. CDR1 SGHTA and CDR2 FQGNSA come from the germline V gene. Trimming removed 5 bases at V and 4 bases at J, with 15 bases between. The CDR3 nucleotides are TGTGCCAGCAGCCCCGAGTTCGGGGGTTACGAGCAGTACTTC. Translation: CASSPEFGGYEQYF.

J is TRBJ2-7 and V is TRBV5-1; maybe TRBD1 (6 bases). CDR1 and CDR2 (germline): SGHRS, YFSETQ. V was pared by 2 bases and J by 1 base, with 10 bases between. This CDR3 is 14 amino acids long. CDR3 nucleotide sequence: TGCGCCAGCAGCTTCAAACAGGGTTCCTACGAGCAGTACTTC. Its protein is CASSFKQGSYEQYF.

The chain links TRBV21-1 to TRBJ2-3; TRBD2 was called by the table and not checked on the DNA. TRBV21-1 is designated a pseudogene. The CDR3 extends over 16 amino acids. The CDR3 region has the DNA TGTGCCAGCAGGAAGCTACTAGCGGGGGCTGAACGTACGCAGTATTTT. Protein sequence: CASRKLLAGAERTQYF.

The chain recombines TRBV9 with TRBJ2-4; perhaps TRBD1 as D (6 bases). The germline V gene encodes CDR1 SGDLS and CDR2 YYNGEE. The length of the CDR3 is 13 residues. The germline V and J ends were trimmed by 2 bases and 9 bases, with 12 bases remaining between them. CDR3 loop: CASSVAPGAIQYF. CDR3 nucleotide sequence: TGTGCCAGCAGCGTGGCCCCAGGGGCCATTCAGTACTTC. Complete variable domain (other parts from reference TRBV9 and TRBJ2-4): DSGVTQTPKHLITATGQRVTLRCSPRSGDLSVYWYQQSLDQGLQFLIQYYNGEERAKGNILERFSAQQFPDLHSELNLSSLELGDSALYFCASSVAPGAIQYFGAGTRLSVL.

The rearrangement uses TRBV4-2 and TRBJ1-2; 8 bases are a match to TRBD1. Trimming took 1 base from V and 1 from J; bases not matched to a gene: 2. This CDR3 region has 15 residues. The germline V gene encodes CDR1 LGHNA and CDR2 YNFKEQ. The CDR3 protein is CASSQGQGLNYGYTF. The CDR3 DNA reads TGTGCCAGCAGCCAAGGACAGGGGCTTAACTATGGCTACACCTTC.

The CDR3 here is CASSIAPVATGGPGYTF. CDR3 sequence (DNA): TGTGCCAGTAGTATAGCCCCGGTTGCGACAGGGGGCCCTGGCTACACCTTC. The chain joins TRBV19 to TRBJ1-2; the match to TRBD1 covers 10 bases. The CDR3 is made up of 17 amino acids. Looked up from germline, CDR1 is LNHDA and CDR2 is SQIVND (reference sequence). Trimming took 1 base from V and 7 from J; bases not matched to a gene: 12.

V usage is TRBV5-3 and J usage is TRBJ2-3, with 14 bases identical to TRBD2. TRBV5-3 is noted as an ORF with a role that remains uncertain. V lost 7 bases and J lost 2; bases outside the gene matches: 15. The CDR3 has 19 amino acids. The CDR3 DNA reads as TGTGCCAGAGCGCCCCCGGGACTAGCGGGGGTAACCATCACAGATACGCAGTATTTT. Protein sequence: CARAPPGLAGVTITDTQYF.

This clone was seen a handful of times. The chain uses TRBV19 and TRBJ2-1; 9 nucleotides match TRBD1. The CDR3 loop spans 16 amino acids. Germline CDR1 LNHDA, CDR2 SQIVND (reference sequence). V lost 4 bases and J lost 4; bases outside the gene matches: 8. CDR3 nucleotides: TGTGCCAGTAGTAATGCCGGGACAGGGATTTACAATGAGCAGTTCTTC. This encodes CASSNAGTGIYNEQFF.

This clone was seen just once. The V call is TRBV5-4, the J call TRBJ1-2; D not resolved. The germline V and J ends were trimmed by 4 bases and 6 bases, with 10 bases remaining between them. The CDR3 runs to 12 residues. Germline V lookup: CDR1 SGHNT, CDR2 YYREEE (reference sequence). CDR3 in amino acids: CASSLTADGYTF. CDR3 bases: TGTGCCAGCAGCCTAACAGCGGATGGCTACACCTTC.

This chain connects TRBV7-9 to TRBJ2-7; 10 nucleotides align to TRBD1. The CDR3 sequence is 14 residues long. Germline loops: CDR1 SEHNR, CDR2 FQNEAQ (reference sequence). Here the CDR3 reads CATQRGTGEYEQYF. CDR3 coding DNA: TGTGCTACACAGCGGGGGACAGGGGAATACGAGCAGTACTTC.

DNA for the CDR3: TGTGCCAGCAGCTTAGCAGGGGACACTGAAGCTTTCTTT. This codes for CASSLAGDTEAFF. This chain uses TRBV13 with TRBJ1-1; perhaps TRBD1 as D (6 bases). This CDR3 is 13 amino acids long. Germline assignment: CDR1 PRHDT and CDR2 FYEKMQ (reference sequence). V was clipped by 1 base and J by 3 bases, with 6 bases between them.

The rearrangement uses TRBV5-1 and TRBJ2-2, with TRBD2 matching over 8 bases. Germline CDR1 and CDR2: SGHRS and YFSETQ. The CDR3 length is 14 residues. With 3 bases clipped from V and 6 bases from J, the junction kept 4 bases outside the gene matches. For the CDR3, the DNA is TGCGCCAGCAGCTCCCGCGGGGGGCCCGGGGAGCTGTTTTTT. Its translation is CASSSRGGPGELFF.

The chain combines TRBV5-6 with TRBJ2-7; D might be TRBD2 (7 bases). Germline V CDR1 and CDR2: SGHDT, YYEEEE. This CDR3 has 14 residues. V lost 2 bases, J lost 4 bases, and 13 bases lay in between. In DNA form, the CDR3 reads TGTGCCAGCAGCTTCCGGGGGGCGGTTTACGAGCAGTACTTC. It codes for CASSFRGAVYEQYF. Supplemented by reference TRBV5-6 and TRBJ2-7, the full variable domain reads DAGVTQSPTHLIKTRGQQVTLRCSPKSGHDTVSWYQQALGQGPQFIFQYYEEEERQRGNFPDRFSGHQFPNYSSELNVNALLLGDSALYLCASSFRGAVYEQYFGPGTRLTVT.

The chain joins TRBV3-1 (or the pseudogene TRBV3-2) to TRBJ2-1; 10 bases match TRBD2. Trimming at V came to 3 bases and at J to 2 bases, leaving 4 bases not matched to a gene. The CDR3 has 16 residues. Germline V lookup: CDR1 LGHDT, CDR2 YNNKEL (reference sequence). The DNA for the CDR3 is TGTGCCAGCAGCCAGAGAGCGGGGGGGCCCTACAATGAGCAGTTCTTC. Protein product: CASSQRAGGPYNEQFF.

J is TRBJ1-5 and V is TRBV5-6; TRBD1 matches 10 bases. CDR1 and CDR2 (germline): SGHDT, YYEEEE. The CDR3 extends over 17 amino acids. After removal of 0 bases from V and 4 bases from J, the junction contained 7 bases not matched to a gene. DNA for the CDR3: TGTGCCAGCAGCTTGGCGGGACAGGGGATCGGGAATCAGCCCCAGCATTTT. Translated: CASSLAGQGIGNQPQHF.

This clone was seen only a few times. This sequence joins TRBV12-3 or TRBV12-4 and TRBJ1-2; D is undetermined. The CDR3 extends over 12 amino acids. Trimming stripped 5 bases from V and 5 bases from J, with 9 bases between. The CDR3 spells CASSADMYGYTF. The CDR3 DNA reads TGTGCCAGCAGTGCGGATATGTATGGCTACACCTTC.

The gene calls are TRBV5-1 and TRBJ2-2; D remains unclear. Deletions cut 7 bases from V and 2 bases from J, with 18 bases between. CDR1 SGHRS and CDR2 YFSETQ come from the germline V gene. The CDR3 runs to 16 residues. The CDR3, as DNA: TGCGCCAGCCTCCCTTACGGAGTCGCAAACACCGGGGAGCTGTTTTTT. Amino acid sequence: CASLPYGVANTGELFF.

The genes are TRBV4-1 and TRBJ1-4; 7 positions agree with TRBD1. Per germline, CDR1 MGHRA and CDR2 YSYEKL. Unmatched junction bases numbered 4, after V lost 4 bases and J lost 5 bases. The CDR3 consists of 14 residues. The CDR3 sequence: CASSLGQVNEKLFF. Here the CDR3 DNA reads TGCGCCAGCAGCCTCGGACAGGTCAATGAAAAACTGTTTTTT.

The CDR3 nucleotides read TGTGCCAGCAGCGGGCCCACTGAAGCTTTCTTT. Its translation is CASSGPTEAFF. The genes are TRBV7-9 and TRBJ1-1; no firm D call. Deletions cut 5 bases from V and 4 bases from J, with 5 bases between. CDR1 is SEHNR, CDR2 FQNEAQ, per germline (reference sequence). This CDR3 is 11 amino acids long.

V usage is TRBV10-1 and J usage is TRBJ2-7; TRBD2 matches at 7 bases. The CDR3 extends over 15 amino acids. With 8 bases clipped from V and 6 bases from J, the junction kept 16 bases outside the gene matches. Germline V CDR1 and CDR2: WNHNN, SYGVQD (reference sequence). The CDR3 DNA sequence: TGCGCCAGCCCGAGAGGCAACCCCAGGGAGGGCGAGCAGTACTTC. Protein: CASPRGNPREGEQYF.

This chain uses TRBV27 with TRBJ1-2; the D is unclear. The germline V gene encodes CDR1 MNHEY and CDR2 SMNVEV (reference sequence). The germline V and J ends were trimmed by 5 bases and 1 base, with 5 bases remaining between them. The CDR3 has 12 amino acids. The CDR3 nucleotides are TGTGCCAGCAGTCCCAATAACTATGGCTACACCTTC. Translated, it gives CASSPNNYGYTF.

V is TRBV2 and J is TRBJ2-5; 7 bases fit TRBD1. Germline trimming cut 6 bases from V and 5 bases from J; bases unmatched to any gene: 12. The CDR3 is made up of 15 amino acids. Germline CDR1 reads SNHLY; CDR2 reads FYNNEI. In DNA, the CDR3 is TGTGCCAGCAGATTAGGGGGCAACTGGAAGGAGACCCAGTACTTC. Protein sequence: CASRLGGNWKETQYF.

The V and J genes are TRBV20-1 and TRBJ2-5, with D possibly matching TRBD2 (6 bases). V was trimmed by 3 bases and J by 8 bases, leaving 10 bases between them. CDR3 length: 11 residues. The germline V gene encodes CDR1 DFQATT and CDR2 SNEGSKA (reference sequence). The CDR3 here is CSASRRETQYF. CDR3 in DNA: TGCAGTGCTAGTCGGCGGGAAACCCAGTACTTC.

This clone was recorded at least ten times. The V gene is TRBV29-1, the J gene TRBJ2-2, with a tentative D call TRBD1 (5 bases). V lost 2 bases and J lost 1, with 11 bases in between. This CDR3 has 15 amino acids. In germline, CDR1 is SQVTM, CDR2 ANQGSEA. The CDR3 sequence: CSVERAGMNTGELFF. As DNA, the CDR3 is TGCAGCGTTGAACGGGCAGGGATGAACACCGGGGAGCTGTTTTTT.

DNA for the CDR3: TGTGCCACCAGCAGAGCCTCTAGCGGCGGTGACACCGGGGAGCTGTTTTTT. This gives the protein CATSRASSGGDTGELFF. The J gene is TRBJ2-2, the V gene TRBV15; 7 nucleotides align to TRBD2. The germline V gene has CDR1 LNHNV and CDR2 YYDKDF (reference sequence). CDR3 length: 17 amino acids. The junction had 8 bases not matched to a gene; V was cut back by 1 base and J by 3 bases.

The chain carries TRBV30 and TRBJ1-2; D uncertain. The germline gives CDR1 GTSNPN, CDR2 SVGIG (reference sequence). The CDR3 length is 14 residues. Trimming removed 8 bases from V and 3 bases from J, with 19 bases in between. CDR3 coding DNA: TGTGCCGTAAACGAGGTTACAAAGTACTATGGCTACACCTTC. It specifies CAVNEVTKYYGYTF.

The CDR3 loop reads CASSKVYTSYEQYF. CDR3 nucleotides: TGTGCCAGCAGCAAAGTTTACACCTCCTACGAGCAGTACTTC. This chain connects TRBV21-1 to TRBJ2-7; TRBD1 is the table's D call, not checked against the DNA. TRBV21-1 is noted as a pseudogene. The CDR3 length is 14 residues.